The present T cell receptor (beta chain) was sequenced within a study of OX40 agonist ivuxolimab in advanced cancers. Per germline, CDR1 LNHDA and CDR2 SQIVND (reference sequence). After removal of 4 bases from V and 8 bases from J, the junction contained 6 bases not matched to a gene. The CDR3 covers 14 residues. Clones were sequenced by immunoSEQ multiplex PCR, and TCRdb holds only the in-frame ones, with some missing. The sample has 55,000 to 80,000 clones, roughly 84% seen once. This clone was detected a few times. The TCR originated in an adult with an advanced solid tumor such as melanoma, head and neck, liver or kidney cancer. Sample: CD4+ or CD8+ T cells sorted from blood, taken in a trial of the OX40 agonist ivuxolimab. The gene calls are TRBV19 and TRBJ1-4; the match to TRBD1 covers 8 bases. This chain's CDR3 is CASSRQGPLEKLFF. Here the CDR3 DNA reads TGTGCCAGTAGTAGACAGGGGCCGCTAGAAAAACTGTTTTTT. Combining the CDR3 with reference TRBV19 and TRBJ1-4 gives the whole variable domain DGGITQSPKYLFRKEGQNVTLSCEQNLNHDAMYWYRQDPGQGLRLIYYSQIVNDFQKGDIAEGYSVSREKKESFPLTVTSAQKNPTAFYLCASSRQGPLEKLFFGSGTQLSVL.